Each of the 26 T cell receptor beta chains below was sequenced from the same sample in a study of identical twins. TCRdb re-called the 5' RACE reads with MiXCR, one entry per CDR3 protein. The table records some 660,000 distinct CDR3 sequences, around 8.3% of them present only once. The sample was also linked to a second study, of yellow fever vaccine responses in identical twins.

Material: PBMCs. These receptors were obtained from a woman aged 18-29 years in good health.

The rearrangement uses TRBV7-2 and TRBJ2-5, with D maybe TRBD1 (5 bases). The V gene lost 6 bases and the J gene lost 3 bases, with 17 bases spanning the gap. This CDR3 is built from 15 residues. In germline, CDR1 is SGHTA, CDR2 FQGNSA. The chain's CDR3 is CASRSSPGLEETQYF. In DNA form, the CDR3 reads TGTGCCAGCAGATCCTCGCCAGGGCTGGAAGAGACCCAGTACTTC.

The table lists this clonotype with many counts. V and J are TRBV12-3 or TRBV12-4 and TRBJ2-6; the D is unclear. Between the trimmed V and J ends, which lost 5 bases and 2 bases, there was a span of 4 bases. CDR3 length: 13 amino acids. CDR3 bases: TGTGCCAGCAGTACCACTGGGGCCAACGTCCTGACTTTC. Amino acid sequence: CASSTTGANVLTF.

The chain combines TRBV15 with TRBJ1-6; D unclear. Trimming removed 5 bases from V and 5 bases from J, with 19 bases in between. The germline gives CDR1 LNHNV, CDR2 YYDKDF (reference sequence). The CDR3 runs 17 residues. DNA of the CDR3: TGTGCCACCAGCCGGGGAACCGGCAGGCTAAATAATTCACCCCTCCACTTT. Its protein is CATSRGTGRLNNSPLHF. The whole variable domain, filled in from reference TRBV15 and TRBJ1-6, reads DAMVIQNPRYQVTQFGKPVTLSCSQTLNHNVMYWYQQKSSQAPKLLFHYYDKDFNNEADTPDNFQSRRPNTSFCFLDIRSPGLGDTAMYLCATSRGTGRLNNSPLHFGNGTRLTVT.

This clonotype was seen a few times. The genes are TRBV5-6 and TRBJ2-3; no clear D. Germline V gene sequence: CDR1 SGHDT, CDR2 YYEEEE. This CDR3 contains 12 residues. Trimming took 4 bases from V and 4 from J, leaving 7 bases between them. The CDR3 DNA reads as TGTGCCAGCAGCGTACCGGCAGATACGCAGTATTTT. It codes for CASSVPADTQYF.

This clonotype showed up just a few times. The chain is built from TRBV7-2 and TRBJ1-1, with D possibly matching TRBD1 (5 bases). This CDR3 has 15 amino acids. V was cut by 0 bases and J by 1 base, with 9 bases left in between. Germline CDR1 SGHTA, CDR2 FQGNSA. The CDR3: CASSLAGQQNTEAFF. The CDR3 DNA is TGTGCCAGCAGCTTAGCGGGGCAGCAGAACACTGAAGCTTTCTTT. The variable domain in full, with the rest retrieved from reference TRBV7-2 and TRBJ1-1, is GAGVSQSPSNKVTEKGKDVELRCDPISGHTALYWYRQSLGQGLEFLIYFQGNSAPDKSGLPSDRFSAERTGGSVSTLTIQRTQQEDSAVYLCASSLAGQQNTEAFFGQGTRLTVV.

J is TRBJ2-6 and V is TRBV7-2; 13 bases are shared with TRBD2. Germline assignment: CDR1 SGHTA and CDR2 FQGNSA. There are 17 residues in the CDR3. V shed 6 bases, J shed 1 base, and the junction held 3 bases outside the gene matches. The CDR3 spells CASSGLAGASGANVLTF. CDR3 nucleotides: TGTGCCAGCAGTGGACTAGCGGGAGCTTCTGGGGCCAACGTCCTGACTTTC.

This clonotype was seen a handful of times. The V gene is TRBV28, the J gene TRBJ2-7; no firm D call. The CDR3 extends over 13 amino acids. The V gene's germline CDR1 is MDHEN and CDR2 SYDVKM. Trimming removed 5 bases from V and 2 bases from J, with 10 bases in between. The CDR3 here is CASSNGRPYEQYF. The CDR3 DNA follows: TGTGCCAGCAGTAACGGCAGACCCTACGAGCAGTACTTC. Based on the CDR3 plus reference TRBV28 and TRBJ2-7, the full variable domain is DVKVTQSSRYLVKRTGEKVFLECVQDMDHENMFWYRQDPGLGLRLIYFSYDVKMKEKGDIPEGYSVSREKKERFSLILESASTNQTSMYLCASSNGRPYEQYFGPGTRLTVT.

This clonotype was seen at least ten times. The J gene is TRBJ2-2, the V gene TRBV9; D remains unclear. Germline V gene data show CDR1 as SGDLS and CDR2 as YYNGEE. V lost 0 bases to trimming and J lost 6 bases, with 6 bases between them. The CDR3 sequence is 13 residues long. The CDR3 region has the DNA TGTGCCAGCAGCGTAGGGAGCCCCGGGGAGCTGTTTTTT. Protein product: CASSVGSPGELFF.

CDR3 residues: CASSGQGAFYEQYF. CDR3 nucleotide sequence: TGTGCCAGCAGTGGACAGGGAGCCTTCTACGAGCAGTACTTC. This rearrangement joins TRBV2 to TRBJ2-7, with TRBD1 matching 7 bases. Germline CDR1 and CDR2: SNHLY and FYNNEI. The CDR3 totals 14 residues. The junction had 6 bases not matched to a gene; V was cut back by 4 bases and J by 3 bases.

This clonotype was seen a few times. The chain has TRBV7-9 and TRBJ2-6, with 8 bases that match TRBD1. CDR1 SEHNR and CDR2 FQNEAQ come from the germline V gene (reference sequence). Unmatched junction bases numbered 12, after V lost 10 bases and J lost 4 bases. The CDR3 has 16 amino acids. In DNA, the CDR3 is TGTGCCATCATCCAGGGGGCGCTCGCCGGGGCCAACGTCCTGACTTTC. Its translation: CAIIQGALAGANVLTF. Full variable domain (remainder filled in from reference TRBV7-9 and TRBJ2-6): DTGVSQNPRHKITKRGQNVTFRCDPISEHNRLYWYRQTLGQGPEFLTYFQNEAQLEKSRLLSDRFSAERPKGSFSTLEIQRTEQGDSAMYLCAIIQGALAGANVLTFGAGSRLTVL.

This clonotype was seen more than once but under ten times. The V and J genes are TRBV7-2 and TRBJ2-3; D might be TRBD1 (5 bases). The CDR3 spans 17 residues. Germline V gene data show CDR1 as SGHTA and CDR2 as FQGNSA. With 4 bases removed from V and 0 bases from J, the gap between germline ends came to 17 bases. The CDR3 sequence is CASSYTNSGLSTDTQYF. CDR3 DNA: TGTGCCAGCAGCTATACTAACTCAGGGTTGAGCACAGATACGCAGTATTTT.

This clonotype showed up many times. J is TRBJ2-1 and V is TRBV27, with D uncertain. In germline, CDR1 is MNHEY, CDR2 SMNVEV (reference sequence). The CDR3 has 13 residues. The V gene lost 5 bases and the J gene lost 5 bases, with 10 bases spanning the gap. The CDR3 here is CASSILTDNEQFF. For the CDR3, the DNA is TGTGCCAGCAGTATACTTACGGACAATGAGCAGTTCTTC.

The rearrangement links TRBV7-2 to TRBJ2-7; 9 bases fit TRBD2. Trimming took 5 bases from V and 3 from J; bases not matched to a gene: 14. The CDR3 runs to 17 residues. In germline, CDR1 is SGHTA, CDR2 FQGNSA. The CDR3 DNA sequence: TGTGCCAGCAGCCGGAGGGGCGGGGGGGCGAACAACTACGAGCAGTACTTC. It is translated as CASSRRGGGANNYEQYF.

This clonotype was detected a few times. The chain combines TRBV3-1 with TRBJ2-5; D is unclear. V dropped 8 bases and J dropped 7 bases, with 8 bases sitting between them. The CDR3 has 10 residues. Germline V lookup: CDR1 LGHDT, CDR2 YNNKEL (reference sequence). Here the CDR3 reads CASPLMTQYF. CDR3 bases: TGTGCCAGCCCCTTGATGACCCAGTACTTC.

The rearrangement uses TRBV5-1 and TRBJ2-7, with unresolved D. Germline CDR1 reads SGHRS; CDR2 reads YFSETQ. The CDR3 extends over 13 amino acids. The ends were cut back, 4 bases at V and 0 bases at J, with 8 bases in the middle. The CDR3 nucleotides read TGCGCCAGCAGCAAGGAAGGCTCCTACGAGCAGTACTTC. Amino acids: CASSKEGSYEQYF.

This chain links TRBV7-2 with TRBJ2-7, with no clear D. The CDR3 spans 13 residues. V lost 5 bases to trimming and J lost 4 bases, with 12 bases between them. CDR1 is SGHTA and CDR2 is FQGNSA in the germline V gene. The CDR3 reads CASSRRALYEQYF. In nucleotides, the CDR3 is TGTGCCAGCAGCCGCCGGGCCCTATACGAGCAGTACTTC.

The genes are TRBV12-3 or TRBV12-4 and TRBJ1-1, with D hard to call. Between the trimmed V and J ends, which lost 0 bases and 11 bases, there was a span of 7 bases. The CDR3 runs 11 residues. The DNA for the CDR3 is TGTGCCAGCAGTTTAGCGCAGAGGGCTTTCTTT. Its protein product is CASSLAQRAFF.

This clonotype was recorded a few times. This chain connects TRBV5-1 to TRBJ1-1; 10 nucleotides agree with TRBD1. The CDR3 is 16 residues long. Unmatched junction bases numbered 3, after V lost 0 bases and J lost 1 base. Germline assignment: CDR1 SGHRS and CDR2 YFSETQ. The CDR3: CASSLGTGGANTEAFF. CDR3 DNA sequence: TGCGCCAGCAGCTTGGGGACAGGGGGGGCGAACACTGAAGCTTTCTTT.

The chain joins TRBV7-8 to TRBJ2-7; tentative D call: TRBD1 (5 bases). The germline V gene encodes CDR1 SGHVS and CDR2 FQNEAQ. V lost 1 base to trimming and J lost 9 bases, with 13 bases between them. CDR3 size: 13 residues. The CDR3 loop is CASSLEDTDGQYF. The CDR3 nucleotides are TGTGCCAGCAGCTTAGAGGACACTGACGGGCAGTACTTC.

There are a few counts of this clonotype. CDR3 sequence reads: CASSLLAGILTGELFF. The CDR3 nucleotides are TGTGCCAGCAGCCTATTAGCGGGGATCCTCACCGGGGAGCTGTTTTTT. J is TRBJ2-2 and V is TRBV6-2 or TRBV6-3; 8 positions match TRBD2. The CDR3 extends over 16 amino acids. The junction had 10 bases not matched to a gene; V was cut back by 6 bases and J by 4 bases. Germline loops: CDR1 MNHEY, CDR2 SVGEGT.

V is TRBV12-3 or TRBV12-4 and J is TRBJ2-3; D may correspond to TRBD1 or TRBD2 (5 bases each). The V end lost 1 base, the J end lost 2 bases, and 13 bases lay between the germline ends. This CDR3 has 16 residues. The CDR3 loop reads CASSLVGETSTDTQYF. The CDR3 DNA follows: TGTGCCAGCAGTTTAGTGGGGGAAACTTCCACAGATACGCAGTATTTT.

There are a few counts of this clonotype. CDR3 coding DNA: TGTGCCATCAGTGGAGGGACTGGAAACACCATATATTTT. Amino acids: CAISGGTGNTIYF. The rearrangement links TRBV10-3 to TRBJ1-3; unclear D gene. This CDR3 has 13 amino acids. CDR1 is ENHRY, CDR2 SYGVKD, per germline. V was shortened by 4 bases and J by 2 bases, with 6 bases between the two germline ends.

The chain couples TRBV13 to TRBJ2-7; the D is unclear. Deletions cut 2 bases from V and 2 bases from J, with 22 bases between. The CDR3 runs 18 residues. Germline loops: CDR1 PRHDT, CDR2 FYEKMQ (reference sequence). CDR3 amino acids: CASSLSLRDPPQTYEQYF. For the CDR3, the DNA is TGTGCCAGCAGCTTATCCTTAAGGGATCCCCCGCAAACCTACGAGCAGTACTTC.

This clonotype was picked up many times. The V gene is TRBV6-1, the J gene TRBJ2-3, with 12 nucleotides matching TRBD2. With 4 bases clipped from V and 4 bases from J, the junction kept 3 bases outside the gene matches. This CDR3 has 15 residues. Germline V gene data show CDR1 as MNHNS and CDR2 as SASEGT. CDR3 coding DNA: TGTGCCAGCAGTGTGCTAGCGGGAGGGCCAGATACGCAGTATTTT. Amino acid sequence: CASSVLAGGPDTQYF.

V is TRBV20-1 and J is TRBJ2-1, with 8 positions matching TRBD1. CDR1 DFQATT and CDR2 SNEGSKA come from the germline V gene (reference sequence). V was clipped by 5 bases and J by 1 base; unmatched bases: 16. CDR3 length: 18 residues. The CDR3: CSAWRPRQGRKSYNEQFF. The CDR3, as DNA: TGCAGTGCTTGGCGACCCCGACAGGGGCGCAAATCCTACAATGAGCAGTTCTTC.

The CDR3 loop is CAISEFGKDTQYF. CDR3 DNA sequence: TGTGCCATCAGTGAATTCGGCAAAGATACGCAGTATTTT. The chain employs TRBV10-3 and TRBJ2-3; D call uncertain. The CDR3 extends over 13 amino acids. Trimming shortened V by 3 bases and J by 5 bases, and 9 bases separated the two germline ends. Germline V lookup: CDR1 ENHRY, CDR2 SYGVKD.